This T cell receptor (beta chain) is drawn from a study of shared clonotypes between healthy human individuals. On the study more broadly: Per donor, CD8 memory used one plate, CD8 naive used two, CD4 memory used three and CD4 naive used three. Overall study results and limits: A reduction in generation probabilities was seen for non-shared clonotypes relative to those shared by all four donors.

The length of the CDR3 is 15 residues. From germline, CDR1 is MGHRA and CDR2 YSYEKL. With V trimmed by 3 bases and J by 2 bases, 6 bases remained unmatched. In the naive CD8 group, cells lacked CD45RO and were positively selected for CCR7, so terminally differentiated effector memory CD45RA+ cells were left out. The method was immunoSEQ multiplex PCR; TCRdb's version includes in-frame clones alone and lacks a portion of them. The sample consists of around 2,000,000 clones, about 95% of them appearing once. Comments on this clone: Its target is not known.

The genes are TRBV4-1 and TRBJ2-7; 8 nucleotides agree with TRBD2. The receptor's source is a man between 18 and 29 years old in good health. The specimen sequenced was naive CD8+ T cells sorted from blood. The CDR3 bases are TGCGCCAGCAGCCAGGGAGCGGGGGCAACCTACGAGCAGTACTTC. Translation: CASSQGAGATYEQYF.